This T cell receptor (beta chain) came from a study of metastatic and nonmetastatic thyroid tumors. Overall study context: Repertoires from malignant and benign thyroid patients were compared across blood and tumor or nodule tissue.

Study conclusions and caveats: The study reportedly found significantly higher TCR beta diversity in malignant thyroid tumors than benign nodules, in blood and tumor.

MiXCR re-clonotyped the PCR reads for TCRdb. The repertoire holds about 52,000 clones, with 17% as singletons. All patients reached thyroid surgery having received no treatment beforehand. Trimming cost V 6 bases and J 7 bases, with 15 bases left between them. The CDR3 runs 13 residues. Germline CDR1 MDHEN, CDR2 SYDVKM. This clone was seen a few times. Its antigen is unknown. The rearrangement joins TRBV28 to TRBJ1-2; unclear D gene. The specimen sequenced was blood. This receptor was taken from a female donor with papillary thyroid cancer or a benign thyroid nodule (not recorded which). Some clones in this sample may be carry-over from other donors' samples. The CDR3 here is CASRPPQCSGYTF. The CDR3 DNA is TGTGCCAGCAGGCCACCGCAGTGTAGTGGCTACACCTTC.